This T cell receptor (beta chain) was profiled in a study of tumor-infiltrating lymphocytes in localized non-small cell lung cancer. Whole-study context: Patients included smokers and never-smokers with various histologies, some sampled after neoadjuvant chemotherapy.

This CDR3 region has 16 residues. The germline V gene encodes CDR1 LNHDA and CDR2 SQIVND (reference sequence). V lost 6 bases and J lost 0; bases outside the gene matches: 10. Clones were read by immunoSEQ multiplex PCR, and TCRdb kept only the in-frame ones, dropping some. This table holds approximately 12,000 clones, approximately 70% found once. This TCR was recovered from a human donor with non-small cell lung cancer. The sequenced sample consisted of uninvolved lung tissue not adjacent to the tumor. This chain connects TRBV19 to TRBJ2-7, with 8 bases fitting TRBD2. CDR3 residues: CASSPRLAQDSYEQYF. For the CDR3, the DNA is TGTGCCAGTAGCCCAAGACTAGCGCAGGACTCCTACGAGCAGTACTTC. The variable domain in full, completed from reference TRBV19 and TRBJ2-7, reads DGGITQSPKYLFRKEGQNVTLSCEQNLNHDAMYWYRQDPGQGLRLIYYSQIVNDFQKGDIAEGYSVSREKKESFPLTVTSAQKNPTAFYLCASSPRLAQDSYEQYFGPGTRLTVT.